This is a list of T cell receptor beta chains from one sample in a study of T cell changes during pregnancy in multiple sclerosis. Method: immunoSEQ multiplex PCR; TCRdb's copy keeps in-frame clones and lacks some. The sample lists fewer than 110,000 clones; 92% were seen once. This material consisted of peripheral blood, taken after pregnancy. Receptors were obtained from a female donor with multiple sclerosis, enrolled in a pregnancy study. CDR3s leave out the opening cysteine and the closing phenylalanine or tryptophan. Clone size is not always given. Where it is, it says once, few, many or a class for expanded clones.

CDR3: ASRATVSGEAF
V: TRBV2
size: once

CDR3: ATSRPTGVSGANVLT
V: TRBV15
size: -

CDR3: ASSETVDSYEQY
V: TRBV9
size: -

CDR3: ASSLSVYNSPLH
V: TRBV11-2
size: -

CDR3: ASSPREGETQY
V: TRBV4-2
size: -

CDR3: ASSGQGTKNIQY
V: TRBV28
size: -

CDR3: ASSLATPGVPT
V: TRBV7-6
size: -

CDR3: ASSSPLGLAGTGELF
V: TRBV13
size: -

CDR3: ASTLERGNTIY
V: TRBV19
size: -

CDR3: ASSEGGETQY
V: TRBV7-2
size: once

CDR3: ASSLTSGAYEQY
V: TRBV27
size: -

CDR3: ASSLGGNTEAF
V: TRBV27
size: -

CDR3: ASSPGGVNTEAF
V: TRBV5-4
size: -

CDR3: ASSDGAGSYEQY
V: TRBV2
size: -

CDR3: ASSIRLAGSYEQY
V: TRBV19
size: -

CDR3: ASSVGAWGRAGETQY
V: TRBV9
size: -

CDR3: ASSALGATNEKLF
V: TRBV2
size: -

CDR3: ASSESAISYEQY
V: TRBV4-3
size: -

CDR3: ASAPRRGRGGANVLT
V: TRBV27
size: -

CDR3: ASSSTPLLAGAYEQY
V: TRBV7-2
size: -

CDR3: ASSTRQGGNEQY
V: TRBV6-6
size: -

CDR3: ASSHRGTSGSYEQY
V: TRBV19
size: -

CDR3: AWAKTYYNSPLH
V: TRBV30
size: -